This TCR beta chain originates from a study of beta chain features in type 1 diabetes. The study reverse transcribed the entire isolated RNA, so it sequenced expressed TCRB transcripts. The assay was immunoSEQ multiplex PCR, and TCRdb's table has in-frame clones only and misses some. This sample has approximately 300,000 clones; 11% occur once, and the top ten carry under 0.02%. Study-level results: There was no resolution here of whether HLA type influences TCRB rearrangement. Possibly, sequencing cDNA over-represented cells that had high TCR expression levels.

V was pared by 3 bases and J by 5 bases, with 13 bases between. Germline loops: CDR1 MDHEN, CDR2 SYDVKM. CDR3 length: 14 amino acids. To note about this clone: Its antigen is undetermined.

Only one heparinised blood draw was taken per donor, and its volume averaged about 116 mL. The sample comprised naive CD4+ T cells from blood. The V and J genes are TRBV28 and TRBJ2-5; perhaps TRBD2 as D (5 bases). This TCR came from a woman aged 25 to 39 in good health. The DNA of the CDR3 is TGTGCCAGCAGTTTGGCGACTATGAGGGAGACCCAGTACTTC. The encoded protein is CASSLATMRETQYF.